The 10 T cell receptor beta chains given below trace back to one sample, sequenced in a study of T cell responses to AZD1222 COVID-19 vaccine. Libraries were prepared by immunoSEQ multiplex PCR; TCRdb keeps only in-frame clonotypes and omits some of them. Of 130,000 or so clones in the sample, 85% to 95% were seen once. The sample here was peripheral blood, taken on day 0 of MenACWY control vaccination. The source of these receptors is an adult in good health.

The chain recombines TRBV7-9 with TRBJ2-3; D is uncertain. Trimming stripped 2 bases from V and 4 bases from J, with 10 bases between. The V gene's germline CDR1 is SEHNR and CDR2 FQNEAQ (reference sequence). This CDR3 spans 14 amino acids. CDR3 residues: CASSLPQGSDTQYF. In nucleotides, the CDR3 is TGTGCCAGCAGCTTACCCCAAGGTTCAGATACGCAGTATTTT. The full variable domain, rest sourced from reference TRBV7-9 and TRBJ2-3, is DTGVSQNPRHKITKRGQNVTFRCDPISEHNRLYWYRQTLGQGPEFLTYFQNEAQLEKSRLLSDRFSAERPKGSFSTLEIQRTEQGDSAMYLCASSLPQGSDTQYFGPGTRLTVL.

The chain recombines TRBV7-9 with TRBJ2-5; D ambiguous. The germline CDR1 and CDR2 sequences are SEHNR and FQNEAQ (reference sequence). Between the trimmed V and J ends, which lost 4 bases and 5 bases, there was a span of 5 bases. The CDR3 has 11 residues. The CDR3 DNA follows: TGTGCCAGCAGCTCGGTCGAGACCCAGTACTTC. This sequence encodes CASSSVETQYF.

The V and J genes are TRBV6-4 and TRBJ2-3, with 9 nucleotides matching TRBD2. Trimming cost V 4 bases and J 1 base; bases outside gene matches: 0. The germline V gene encodes CDR1 MRHNA and CDR2 SNTAGT. The CDR3 is 14 amino acids. This CDR3 is CASSASGGTDTQYF. In DNA form, the CDR3 reads TGTGCCAGCAGTGCTAGCGGGGGCACAGATACGCAGTATTTT.

The chain has TRBV28 and TRBJ1-5; 8 bases line up with TRBD1. In germline, CDR1 is MDHEN, CDR2 SYDVKM. CDR3 length: 16 amino acids. Germline trimming cut 6 bases from V and 3 bases from J; bases unmatched to any gene: 10. CDR3 amino acids: CASSLPVDRDNQPQHF. CDR3 in DNA: TGTGCCAGCAGCCTCCCTGTGGACAGGGACAATCAGCCCCAGCATTTT.

The chain is built from TRBV27 and TRBJ1-4; 9 bases agree with TRBD1. V was pared by 5 bases and J by 8 bases, with 9 bases of the junction left unmatched. The CDR3 is 15 amino acids. Germline V gene lookup returns CDR1 MNHEY and CDR2 SMNVEV (reference sequence). The chain's CDR3 is CASSPLGQGNEKLFF. As DNA, the CDR3 is TGTGCCAGCAGTCCCCTGGGACAGGGAAACGAAAAACTGTTTTTT.

The chain employs TRBV5-1 and TRBJ1-2, with D maybe TRBD1 (5 bases). Germline V CDR1 and CDR2: SGHRS, YFSETQ. Trimming took 3 bases from V and 5 from J, leaving 14 bases between them. This CDR3 region has 14 residues. CDR3 loop: CASSSLAGSYGYTF. The CDR3 DNA follows: TGCGCCAGCAGCTCCCTCGCAGGGTCTTATGGCTACACCTTC. Full variable domain (rest looked up from reference TRBV5-1 and TRBJ1-2): KAGVTQTPRYLIKTRGQQVTLSCSPISGHRSVSWYQQTPGQGLQFLFEYFSETQRNKGNFPGRFSGRQFSNSRSEMNVSTLELGDSALYLCASSSLAGSYGYTFGSGTRLTVV.

The rearrangement uses TRBV30 and TRBJ1-3, with D uncertain. The CDR3 is made up of 10 amino acids. CDR1 and CDR2 (germline): GTSNPN, SVGIG (reference sequence). Trimming took off 2 bases at V and 8 bases at J, with 4 bases between the two ends. CDR3 nucleotide sequence: TGTGCCTGGAGTCGACACACCATATATTTT. This codes for CAWSRHTIYF.

The chain recombines TRBV2 with TRBJ1-2, with D possibly being TRBD1 (6 bases). The CDR3 has 13 amino acids. V was shortened by 6 bases and J by 4 bases, with 12 bases between the two germline ends. Germline V CDR1 and CDR2: SNHLY, FYNNEI. In DNA, the CDR3 is TGTGCCAGCAGCGGGACAAAATTCTATGGCTACACCTTC. Translated, it gives CASSGTKFYGYTF.

The chain uses TRBV2 and TRBJ1-2, with 9 bases aligning to TRBD1. CDR3 length: 14 amino acids. Germline trimming cut 6 bases from V and 4 bases from J; bases unmatched to any gene: 6. Germline values: CDR1 SNHLY, CDR2 FYNNEI. The CDR3 DNA is TGTGCCAGCAGGGCACAGGGGGCGATCTATGGCTACACCTTC. Translation: CASRAQGAIYGYTF. The variable domain in full, completed from reference TRBV2 and TRBJ1-2, reads EPEVTQTPSHQVTQMGQEVILRCVPISNHLYFYWYRQILGQKVEFLVSFYNNEISEKSEIFDDQFSVERPDGSNFTLKIRSTKLEDSAMYFCASRAQGAIYGYTFGSGTRLTVV.

This clone appeared a few times. The chain is built from TRBV9 and TRBJ1-4; 9 positions agree with TRBD1. The CDR3 sequence is 14 residues long. From germline, CDR1 is SGDLS and CDR2 YYNGEE. Germline trimming cut 4 bases from V and 8 bases from J; bases unmatched to any gene: 6. The CDR3 DNA sequence: TGTGCCAGCAGCTCCCGACAGGGGGGCGAAAAACTGTTTTTT. It encodes CASSSRQGGEKLFF.